This T cell receptor beta chain was sequenced for a study of blood T cell repertoires in COVID-19. Turning to the study itself: Whether acute or convalescent, the COVID-19 samples came from the United States, Italy and Spain.

Authors' analysis steps: Amplified reference gene primers provided the basis for estimating nucleated cell counts. Measured with immunoSEQ multiplex PCR; TCRdb has only the in-frame clones, and not every one. From that table come the V and J calls and clone size; the DNA was used to work out D and trimming. Of tens of thousands of clones in the sample, about four fifths were seen once. This CDR3 is 15 amino acids long. In germline, CDR1 is SGHRS, CDR2 YFSETQ. Deletions cut 4 bases from V and 1 base from J, with 14 bases between. The rearrangement uses TRBV5-1 and TRBJ1-1, with TRBD1 as a possible D gene (5 bases). Input material: peripheral blood. This TCR derives from a man between 60 and 75 years old with active COVID-19. The DNA for the CDR3 is TGCGCCAGCAGCCTCCCGCCTCAGGGGAACACTGAAGCTTTCTTT. This sequence encodes CASSLPPQGNTEAFF.